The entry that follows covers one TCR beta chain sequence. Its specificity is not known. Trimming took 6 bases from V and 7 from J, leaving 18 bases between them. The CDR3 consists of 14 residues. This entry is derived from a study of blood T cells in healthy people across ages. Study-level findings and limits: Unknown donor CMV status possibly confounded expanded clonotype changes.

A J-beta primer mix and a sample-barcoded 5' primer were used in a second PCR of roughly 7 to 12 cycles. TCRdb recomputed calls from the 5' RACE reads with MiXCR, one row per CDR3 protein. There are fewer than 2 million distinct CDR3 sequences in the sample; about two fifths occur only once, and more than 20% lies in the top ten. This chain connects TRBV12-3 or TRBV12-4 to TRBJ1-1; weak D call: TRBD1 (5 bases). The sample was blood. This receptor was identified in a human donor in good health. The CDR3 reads CASRVSGTVSEAFF. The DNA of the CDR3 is TGTGCCAGCAGAGTTTCAGGGACCGTCAGTGAAGCTTTCTTT.